These 31 T cell receptor beta chains came from one sample sequenced in a study of T-cell reconstitution after alpha-beta-depleted transplantation in children. Unique molecular identifiers were used in preparing the TCRbeta library. TCRdb independently ran MiXCR on the PCR reads; one entry per CDR3 protein. The profile shows 500,000 to 600,000 distinct CDR3 sequences, roughly 30% of them singletons. The source material was PBMCs, sampled before TCRalphabeta/CD19-depleted stem cell transplant. These receptors came from a boy under two years old with Wiskott-Aldrich syndrome, due to receive a stem cell transplant.

The sample holds a few counts of this clonotype. The genes are TRBV27 and TRBJ2-2, with D perhaps TRBD1 (6 bases). V lost 1 base and J 6 bases, leaving 15 bases between the germline ends. Germline loops: CDR1 MNHEY, CDR2 SMNVEV (reference sequence). The CDR3 sequence is 16 residues long. CDR3 DNA: TGTGCCAGCAGTTTATGGTTAGGGGGTATGCCCGGGGAGCTGTTTTTT. Amino acid sequence: CASSLWLGGMPGELFF.

A note on this clonotype: One end of the junction fails to match germline, which may point to a read error. V gene TRBV5-1 combines with J gene TRBJ2-7; 9 nucleotides agree with TRBD1. This CDR3 spans 14 amino acids. From germline, CDR1 is SGHRS and CDR2 YFSETQ. CDR3 sequence reads: CAISPLDRGYEQYF. CDR3 coding DNA: TGCGCCATCAGCCCCCTGGACAGGGGCTACGAGCAGTACTTC.

This clonotype was seen a few times. This chain uses TRBV10-3 with TRBJ2-1; D might be TRBD2 (6 bases). Germline CDR1 and CDR2: ENHRY and SYGVKD. The germline V and J ends were trimmed by 4 bases and 4 bases, with 8 bases remaining between them. The CDR3 is made up of 13 amino acids. CDR3 sequence: CAISVGTYNEQFF. The CDR3, as DNA: TGTGCCATCAGTGTGGGGACTTACAATGAGCAGTTCTTC.

For this clonotype: Sequence at one end of the junction differs from germline and may be a read error. The chain combines TRBV11-2 with TRBJ2-7; weak D call: TRBD2 (5 bases). The germline V gene encodes CDR1 SGHAT and CDR2 FQNNGV. The CDR3 has 11 amino acids. CDR3 DNA: TGTGCCCGCAGCTTTGCGGGTGAGCAGTACTTC. Amino acids: CARSFAGEQYF.

This clonotype came up a few times. This chain joins TRBV7-3 and TRBJ2-3, with D possibly TRBD1 on 5 matching bases. Trimming took off 1 base at V and 3 bases at J, with 8 bases between the two ends. Germline V lookup: CDR1 SGHTA, CDR2 FQGTGA. The CDR3 covers 14 residues. CDR3 loop: CASSLRAGTDTQYF. CDR3 coding DNA: TGTGCCAGCAGCTTAAGGGCAGGGACAGATACGCAGTATTTT. The complete variable domain, with remaining parts taken from reference TRBV7-3 and TRBJ2-3, reads GAGVSQTPSNKVTEKGKYVELRCDPISGHTALYWYRQSLGQGPEFLIYFQGTGAADDSGLPNDRFFAVRPEGSVSTLKIQRTERGDSAVYLCASSLRAGTDTQYFGPGTRLTVL.

This chain uses TRBV12-3 or TRBV12-4 with TRBJ2-5; the match to TRBD2 covers 11 bases. CDR3 size: 16 residues. After removal of 6 bases from V and 0 bases from J, the junction contained 6 bases not matched to a gene. CDR3 sequence: CASRLIAGGYQETQYF. As DNA, the CDR3 is TGTGCCAGCAGACTAATAGCGGGAGGGTACCAAGAGACCCAGTACTTC.

V gene TRBV5-1 combines with J gene TRBJ2-3; TRBD2 agrees at 12 bases. Germline V lookup: CDR1 SGHRS, CDR2 YFSETQ. Trimming removed 4 bases from V and 3 bases from J; junction bases left unmatched: 6. The CDR3 is made up of 16 amino acids. CDR3 nucleotide sequence: TGCGCCAGCAGCCGGGATGGACTAGCGGGAACAGATACGCAGTATTTT. Its protein is CASSRDGLAGTDTQYF.

This clonotype has more than one count but fewer than ten. In DNA form, the CDR3 reads TGTGCCAGCAGTTTAGCCGGGCCGGGAGAGACCCAGTACTTC. This sequence encodes CASSLAGPGETQYF. The genes are TRBV6-5 and TRBJ2-5; D call uncertain. This CDR3 comprises 14 residues. Trimming removed 4 bases at V and 4 bases at J, with 13 bases between. Germline CDR1 is MNHEY and CDR2 is SVGAGI.

CDR3 residues: CASSHGLASSYEQYF. The CDR3 DNA is TGTGCCAGCAGCCACGGACTAGCATCCAGCTACGAGCAGTACTTC. This rearrangement joins TRBV3-1 to TRBJ2-7, with 8 bases fitting TRBD2. The CDR3 is 15 amino acids. The J segment lost 3 bases and the V segment lost 3 bases, leaving 7 bases of the junction unmatched. Germline CDR1 reads LGHDT; CDR2 reads YNNKEL (reference sequence).

The rearrangement joins TRBV12-3 or TRBV12-4 to TRBJ2-1; 7 bases match TRBD1. The CDR3 is 15 residues long. V shed 5 bases, J shed 4 bases, and the junction held 8 bases outside the gene matches. CDR3 coding DNA: TGTGCCAGCAGTGCGGACAGGTTGTTTTACAATGAGCAGTTCTTC. Its protein product is CASSADRLFYNEQFF.

The gene calls are TRBV11-3 and TRBJ2-1; D perhaps matches TRBD2 (6 bases). Per the germline V gene, CDR1 is SGHNT and CDR2 is YENEEA. V lost 2 bases and J 9 bases, leaving 14 bases between the germline ends. The CDR3 sequence is 14 residues long. CDR3 loop: CASSLKGTQGEQFF. CDR3 bases: TGTGCCAGCAGCTTAAAGGGGACTCAGGGTGAGCAGTTCTTC.

The rearrangement links TRBV5-1 to TRBJ2-7, with TRBD2 matching over 7 bases. The CDR3 is made up of 16 amino acids. Losses at the gene ends were 3 bases for V and 5 bases for J; bases not matched to a gene: 14. The V gene's germline CDR1 is SGHRS and CDR2 YFSETQ. CDR3 coding DNA: TGCGCCAGCAGCTCGGTTGGCGGGAGCCCTAACGACGAGCAGTACTTC. It is translated as CASSSVGGSPNDEQYF.

This clonotype was seen a few times. J is TRBJ2-7 and V is TRBV5-5; D possibly corresponds to TRBD1 (6 bases). Trimming took off 1 base at V and 0 bases at J, with 11 bases between the two ends. In germline, CDR1 is SGHKS, CDR2 YYEKEE (reference sequence). There are 15 residues in the CDR3. The CDR3 sequence: CASSLKGVSSYEQYF. CDR3 DNA: TGTGCCAGCAGCTTGAAGGGGGTTAGCTCCTACGAGCAGTACTTC.

This clonotype was recorded a few times. V and J are TRBV5-1 and TRBJ1-3; possible D gene TRBD1, 6 bases. CDR3 length: 15 amino acids. CDR1 is SGHRS and CDR2 is YFSETQ in the germline V gene. Trimming took 4 bases from V and 7 from J, leaving 18 bases between them. CDR3 amino acids: CASSPGAVNWNTIYF. DNA for the CDR3: TGCGCCAGCAGCCCAGGGGCAGTAAACTGGAACACCATATATTTT. The entire variable domain, with the rest obtained from reference TRBV5-1 and TRBJ1-3, is as follows: KAGVTQTPRYLIKTRGQQVTLSCSPISGHRSVSWYQQTPGQGLQFLFEYFSETQRNKGNFPGRFSGRQFSNSRSEMNVSTLELGDSALYLCASSPGAVNWNTIYFGEGSWLTVV.

This clonotype was observed a few times. This rearrangement joins TRBV5-5 to TRBJ1-5; no clear D gene. The V end lost 4 bases, the J end lost 1 base, and 15 bases lay between the germline ends. CDR1 SGHKS and CDR2 YYEKEE come from the germline V gene (reference sequence). This CDR3 is built from 16 residues. CDR3: CASSTLDNGSNQPQHF. As DNA, the CDR3 is TGTGCCAGCAGCACCCTCGACAACGGGAGCAATCAGCCCCAGCATTTT.

The chain combines TRBV24-1 with TRBJ1-5; 7 nucleotides line up with TRBD1. The V gene's germline CDR1 is KGHDR and CDR2 SFDVKD. CDR3 length: 13 amino acids. V trimming: 11 bases; J trimming: 2 bases; junction bases outside the gene matches: 5. The CDR3 nucleotides are TGTGCCATTCGACAGGGCGGCAATCAGCCCCAGCATTTT. Translating gives CAIRQGGNQPQHF.

This clonotype was recorded a few times. This sequence joins TRBV12-3 or TRBV12-4 and TRBJ1-2; D perhaps matches TRBD1 (5 bases). Deletions cut 4 bases from V and 2 bases from J, with 20 bases between. The CDR3 contains 17 residues. In DNA form, the CDR3 reads TGTGCCAGCAGTTCCTGGGCCAGGGAGTTTTCCAACTATGGCTACACCTTC. Its protein is CASSSWAREFSNYGYTF.

The V call is TRBV11-2, the J call TRBJ1-6, with 7 bases identical to TRBD1. Germline V lookup: CDR1 SGHAT, CDR2 FQNNGV. The CDR3 is 14 residues long. V shed 5 bases and J 5 bases; nucleotides not matched to a gene: 3. The CDR3 DNA reads as TGTGCCAGCAGCGACAGGGATGATAATTCACCCCTCCACTTT. This sequence encodes CASSDRDDNSPLHF.

This clonotype was recorded once. This chain connects TRBV15 to TRBJ2-7; D gene unclear. Germline values: CDR1 LNHNV, CDR2 YYDKDF (reference sequence). This CDR3 is 15 amino acids long. Trimming took off 0 bases at V and 3 bases at J, with 12 bases between the two ends. The CDR3 protein is CATSRDRRPNYEQYF. CDR3 coding DNA: TGTGCCACCAGCAGAGATCGGCGCCCGAACTACGAGCAGTACTTC.

A few counts support this clonotype. V gene TRBV29-1 combines with J gene TRBJ2-3; D is uncertain. CDR3 length: 13 amino acids. Germline V CDR1 and CDR2: SQVTM, ANQGSEA. Trimming removed 4 bases at V and 2 bases at J, with 10 bases between. The CDR3 sequence: CSVAYLSTDTQYF. The CDR3 coding sequence is TGCAGCGTTGCGTACTTATCCACAGATACGCAGTATTTT.

This clonotype was counted between two and nine times. The chain couples TRBV15 to TRBJ2-1; D may be TRBD2 (6 bases). CDR3 length: 16 amino acids. CDR1 LNHNV and CDR2 YYDKDF come from the germline V gene (reference sequence). Trimming left V 1 base short and J 4 bases short, with 14 bases between. The CDR3 is CATSRARGSGYNEQFF. The CDR3 coding sequence is TGTGCCACCAGCAGAGCCCGGGGTAGCGGTTACAATGAGCAGTTCTTC. The variable domain in full, with the rest retrieved from reference TRBV15 and TRBJ2-1, is DAMVIQNPRYQVTQFGKPVTLSCSQTLNHNVMYWYQQKSSQAPKLLFHYYDKDFNNEADTPDNFQSRRPNTSFCFLDIRSPGLGDTAMYLCATSRARGSGYNEQFFGPGTRLTVL.

There are a few counts of this clonotype. V and J are TRBV28 and TRBJ2-7; D gene unclear. The V end lost 6 bases, the J end lost 2 bases, and 11 bases lay between the germline ends. Germline V gene lookup returns CDR1 MDHEN and CDR2 SYDVKM. CDR3 length: 13 amino acids. CDR3 nucleotides: TGTGCCAGCAGCTCAACAAAAACCTACGAGCAGTACTTC. Translation: CASSSTKTYEQYF.

This clonotype was counted a few times. This rearrangement joins TRBV20-1 to TRBJ2-3; 9 bases match TRBD2. The germline gives CDR1 DFQATT, CDR2 SNEGSKA (reference sequence). The CDR3 is 15 amino acids. V dropped 4 bases and J dropped 3; count of bases not matched to a gene: 8. CDR3 DNA: TGCAGTGCTAAAATACCGGGACTAGCTACAGATACGCAGTATTTT. This translates into CSAKIPGLATDTQYF.

The chain joins TRBV11-2 to TRBJ1-1, with 8 bases that match TRBD1. The CDR3 has 15 residues. Germline-derived CDR1 and CDR2 are SGHAT and FQNNGV. Trimming removed 7 bases from V and 1 base from J; junction bases left unmatched: 8. The chain's CDR3 is CASIVQGARNTEAFF. CDR3 coding DNA: TGTGCCAGCATCGTCCAGGGGGCTCGGAACACTGAAGCTTTCTTT.

J is TRBJ2-3 and V is TRBV7-2; 14 bases line up with TRBD2. Per the germline V gene, CDR1 is SGHTA and CDR2 is FQGNSA. The V and J ends lost 0 bases and 11 bases, in that order; junction bases with no gene match: 7. This CDR3 is built from 16 residues. The CDR3 DNA reads TGTGCCAGCAGCTTAGCCGGGACTAGCGGGAGACTCAAGCAGTATTTT. Its translation: CASSLAGTSGRLKQYF.

The chain joins TRBV27 to TRBJ1-4; 9 bases agree with TRBD1. Germline-derived CDR1 and CDR2 are MNHEY and SMNVEV (reference sequence). Trimming cost V 5 bases and J 8 bases; bases outside gene matches: 9. The CDR3 contains 15 residues. This chain's CDR3 is CASSPSGTGKEKLFF. The CDR3 coding sequence is TGTGCCAGCAGTCCATCCGGGACAGGGAAGGAAAAACTGTTTTTT.

This clonotype was found once. V usage is TRBV5-8 and J usage is TRBJ2-1; D gene unclear. This CDR3 spans 15 amino acids. The germline V gene encodes CDR1 SGHTS and CDR2 YDEGEE. The V gene lost 4 bases and the J gene lost 10 bases, with 21 bases spanning the gap. The CDR3 DNA reads TGTGCCAGCAGCATTAAATGGTCGGCTTTTCGCGAGCAGTTCTTC. This sequence encodes CASSIKWSAFREQFF.

The sample holds a few counts of this clonotype. The gene calls are TRBV12-3 or TRBV12-4 and TRBJ1-1; 7 bases agree with TRBD1. The length of the CDR3 is 14 residues. Trimming removed 8 bases from V and 4 bases from J; junction bases left unmatched: 10. The CDR3 is CASLQGGKGTEAFF. The CDR3 DNA is TGTGCCAGCCTGCAGGGGGGCAAGGGCACTGAAGCTTTCTTT.

This chain links TRBV11-2 with TRBJ2-1; TRBD2 matches 11 bases. Per germline, CDR1 SGHAT and CDR2 FQNNGV. The CDR3 totals 17 residues. Trimming cost V 2 bases and J 4 bases; bases outside gene matches: 7. CDR3 region: CASSLNLAGGKYNEQFF. CDR3 in DNA: TGTGCCAGCAGCTTAAATTTAGCGGGAGGGAAATACAATGAGCAGTTCTTC.

The chain recombines TRBV5-1 with TRBJ2-3; tentatively, D is TRBD2 (6 bases). Germline assignment: CDR1 SGHRS and CDR2 YFSETQ. The CDR3 covers 18 residues. Trimming left V 0 bases short and J 4 bases short, with 21 bases between. CDR3 nucleotides: TGCGCCAGCAGCTTGGCCATCGGTTTGGCTAGCGTAGCAGATACGCAGTATTTT. Translating gives CASSLAIGLASVADTQYF.

The rearrangement links TRBV6-6 to TRBJ2-7; D not certain. The germline gives CDR1 MNHNY, CDR2 SVGAGI (reference sequence). The V end lost 2 bases, the J end lost 5 bases, and 7 bases lay between the germline ends. The CDR3 loop spans 12 amino acids. For the CDR3, the DNA is TGTGCCAGCAGTTACGTAGGGCACGAGCAGTACTTC. It is translated as CASSYVGHEQYF.